What follows are 2 T cell receptor beta chains derived from one specimen sequenced in a study of T cell changes during pregnancy in multiple sclerosis. TCRdb keeps only in-frame clones here, not all; method: immunoSEQ multiplex PCR. The sample has about 100,000 clones; over 80% are singletons. Source: peripheral blood, taken after pregnancy. These receptors were taken from a female donor with multiple sclerosis, enrolled in a pregnancy study.

V and J are TRBV5-6 and TRBJ2-7; 7 bases agree with TRBD2. This CDR3 contains 16 residues. With V trimmed by 0 bases and J by 12 bases, 18 bases remained unmatched. CDR1 and CDR2 from the germline V gene are SGHDT and YYEEEE. The CDR3 is CASSLGGAGAYARWYF. The CDR3 coding sequence is TGTGCCAGCAGCTTGGGAGGGGCGGGAGCGTACGCCCGGTGGTACTTC. The variable domain in full, completed from reference TRBV5-6 and TRBJ2-7, reads DAGVTQSPTHLIKTRGQQVTLRCSPKSGHDTVSWYQQALGQGPQFIFQYYEEEERQRGNFPDRFSGHQFPNYSSELNVNALLLGDSALYLCASSLGGAGAYARWYFGPGTRLTVT.

The rearrangement uses TRBV28 and TRBJ2-3; TRBD2 might be the D (5 bases). The CDR3 extends over 13 amino acids. V dropped 10 bases and J dropped 4 bases, with 15 bases sitting between them. Germline-derived CDR1 and CDR2 are MDHEN and SYDVKM. CDR3 DNA: TGTGCCACCTCGCTCAATAGCGCAGATACGCAGTATTTT. Translated: CATSLNSADTQYF.